This TCR beta chain was sequenced during a study of cytomegalovirus exposure and HLA in healthy donors. General study findings and limits: In an earlier analysis, in fewer than 700 donors, most V segments appeared productive either ~87% or ~30% of the time. The listing of 150 to 200 TCR beta chains classed them as cytomegalovirus-associated. A missense DCLRE1C variant was associated with V- and J-gene trimming of TCR beta chains in a later analysis, and an independent cohort replicated the association. Upon later analysis, HLA-associated TCR beta chains proved more clonally expanded than other, equally common chains.

PCR primers comprised 60 Vbeta and 13 Jbeta primers. Sequenced by immunoSEQ multiplex PCR; TCRdb stores in-frame clones only, minus some. Of under 200,000 clones in the sample, about an eighth are singletons; the top ten hold more than 7%. Details on this clone: Its antigen is still unknown.

CDR3 length: 16 residues. CDR1 is SGHTA, CDR2 FQGTGA, per germline. V dropped 3 bases and J dropped 0; count of bases not matched to a gene: 5. The rearrangement uses TRBV7-3 and TRBJ2-3; 8 nucleotides line up with TRBD1. Source material: PBMCs. This TCR was sampled from a middle-aged man in good health and CMV-seropositive. DNA for the CDR3: TGTGCCAGCAGCTTTACTGGGACAGGTAGCACAGATACGCAGTATTTT. Translated: CASSFTGTGSTDTQYF.